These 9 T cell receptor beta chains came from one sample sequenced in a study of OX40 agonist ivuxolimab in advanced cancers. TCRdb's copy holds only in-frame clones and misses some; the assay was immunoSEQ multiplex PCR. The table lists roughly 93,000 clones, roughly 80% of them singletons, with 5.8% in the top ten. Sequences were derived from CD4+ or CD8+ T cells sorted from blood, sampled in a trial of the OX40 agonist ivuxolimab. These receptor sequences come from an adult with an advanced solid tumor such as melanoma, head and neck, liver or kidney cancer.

In DNA, the CDR3 is TGTGCCAGTATCGGACGGTTTGGTGGGTCCTATAATTCACCCCTCCACTTT. Its protein product is CASIGRFGGSYNSPLHF. The rearrangement links TRBV19 to TRBJ1-6, with D unclear. V gave up 7 bases and J gave up 1 base, with 17 bases separating them. Germline loops: CDR1 LNHDA, CDR2 SQIVND (reference sequence). This CDR3 comprises 17 residues.

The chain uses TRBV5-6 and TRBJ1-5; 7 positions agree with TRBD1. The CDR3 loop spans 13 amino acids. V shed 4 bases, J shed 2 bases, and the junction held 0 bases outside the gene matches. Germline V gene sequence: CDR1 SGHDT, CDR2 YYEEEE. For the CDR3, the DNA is TGTGCCAGCAGCGACAGGGGCAATCAGCCCCAGCATTTT. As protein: CASSDRGNQPQHF.

CDR3 amino acids: CASSFDGPGAGGELFF. Written as DNA, the CDR3 is TGTGCCAGCAGCTTTGATGGGCCAGGGGCCGGGGGGGAGCTGTTTTTT. The gene calls are TRBV5-4 and TRBJ2-2; possible D gene TRBD1, 6 bases. CDR1 and CDR2 from the germline V gene are SGHNT and YYREEE (reference sequence). With 2 bases removed from V and 8 bases from J, the gap between germline ends came to 19 bases. The CDR3 has 16 residues.

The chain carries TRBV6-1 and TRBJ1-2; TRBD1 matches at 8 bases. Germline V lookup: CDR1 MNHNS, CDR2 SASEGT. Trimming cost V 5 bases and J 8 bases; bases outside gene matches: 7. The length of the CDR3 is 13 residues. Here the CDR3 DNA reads TGTGCCAGCAGTACTGGGACAGGCTCCGGCTACACCTTC. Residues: CASSTGTGSGYTF.

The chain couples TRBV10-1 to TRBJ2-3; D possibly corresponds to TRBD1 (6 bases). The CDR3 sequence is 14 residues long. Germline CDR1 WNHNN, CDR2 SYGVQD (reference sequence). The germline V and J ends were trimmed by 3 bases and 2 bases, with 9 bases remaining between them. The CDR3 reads CASSEGGNTDTQYF. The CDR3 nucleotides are TGCGCCAGCAGTGAAGGGGGAAACACAGATACGCAGTATTTT.

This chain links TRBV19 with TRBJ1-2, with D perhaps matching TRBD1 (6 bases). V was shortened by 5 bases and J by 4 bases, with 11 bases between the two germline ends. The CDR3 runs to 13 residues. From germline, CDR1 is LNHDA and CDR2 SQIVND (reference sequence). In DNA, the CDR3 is TGTGCCAGTAGTCAGACAGGCTCCTATGGCTACACCTTC. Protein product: CASSQTGSYGYTF.

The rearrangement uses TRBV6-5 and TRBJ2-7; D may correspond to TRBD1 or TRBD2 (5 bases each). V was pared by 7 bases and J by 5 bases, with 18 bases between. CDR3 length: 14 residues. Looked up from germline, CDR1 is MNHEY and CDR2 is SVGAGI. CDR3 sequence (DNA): TGTGCCAGCAACCGGGACGGCCTTAGTGACGAGCAGTACTTC. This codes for CASNRDGLSDEQYF.

This CDR3 reads CASRQDTTNTGELFF. As DNA, the CDR3 is TGTGCCAGCAGACAGGACACGACGAACACCGGGGAGCTGTTTTTT. J is TRBJ2-2 and V is TRBV7-3; D perhaps matches TRBD1 (5 bases). There are 15 residues in the CDR3. Trimming stripped 6 bases from V and 0 bases from J, with 11 bases between. The V gene's germline CDR1 is SGHTA and CDR2 FQGTGA.

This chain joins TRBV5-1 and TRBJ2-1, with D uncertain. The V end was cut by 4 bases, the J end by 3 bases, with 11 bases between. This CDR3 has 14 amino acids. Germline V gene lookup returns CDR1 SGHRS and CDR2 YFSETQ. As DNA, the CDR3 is TGCGCCAGCAGCCCGGGTGGTGACTACAATGAGCAGTTCTTC. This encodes CASSPGGDYNEQFF.